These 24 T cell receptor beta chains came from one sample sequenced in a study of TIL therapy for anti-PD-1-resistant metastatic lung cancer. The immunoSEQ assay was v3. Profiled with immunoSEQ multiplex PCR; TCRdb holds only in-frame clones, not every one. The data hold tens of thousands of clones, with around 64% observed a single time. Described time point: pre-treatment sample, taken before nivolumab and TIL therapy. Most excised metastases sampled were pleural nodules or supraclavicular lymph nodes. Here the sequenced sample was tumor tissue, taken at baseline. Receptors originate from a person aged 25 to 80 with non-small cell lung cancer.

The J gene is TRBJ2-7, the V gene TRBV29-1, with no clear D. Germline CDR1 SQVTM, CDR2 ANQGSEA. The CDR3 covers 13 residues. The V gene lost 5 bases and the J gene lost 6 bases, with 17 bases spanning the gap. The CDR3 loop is CSVRPGSSREQYF. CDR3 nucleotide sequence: TGCAGCGTTCGTCCAGGATCCTCTCGCGAGCAGTACTTC.

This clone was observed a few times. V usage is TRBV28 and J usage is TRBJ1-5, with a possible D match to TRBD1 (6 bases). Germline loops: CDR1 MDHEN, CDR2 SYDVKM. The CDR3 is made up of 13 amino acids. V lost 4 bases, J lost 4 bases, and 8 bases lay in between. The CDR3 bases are TGTGCCAGCAGTTGGGGGCGGAATCAGCCCCAGCATTTT. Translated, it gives CASSWGRNQPQHF. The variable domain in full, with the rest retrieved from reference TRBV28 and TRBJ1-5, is DVKVTQSSRYLVKRTGEKVFLECVQDMDHENMFWYRQDPGLGLRLIYFSYDVKMKEKGDIPEGYSVSREKKERFSLILESASTNQTSMYLCASSWGRNQPQHFGDGTRLSIL.

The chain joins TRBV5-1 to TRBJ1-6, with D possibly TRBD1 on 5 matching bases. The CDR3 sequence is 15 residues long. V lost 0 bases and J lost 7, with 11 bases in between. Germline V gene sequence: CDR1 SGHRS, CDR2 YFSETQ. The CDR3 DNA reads TGCGCCAGCAGCTTGGTCGGGGCACCGAATTCACCCCTCCACTTT. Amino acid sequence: CASSLVGAPNSPLHF.

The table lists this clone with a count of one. The CDR3 DNA is TGTGCCAGCAGTTCTCCCCCCTCTGGTTCGACGAACAATGAGCAGTTCTTC. As protein: CASSSPPSGSTNNEQFF. The V gene is TRBV28, the J gene TRBJ2-1, with unresolved D. The V gene lost 4 bases and the J gene lost 5 bases, with 21 bases spanning the gap. CDR3 length: 17 amino acids. CDR1 MDHEN and CDR2 SYDVKM come from the germline V gene.

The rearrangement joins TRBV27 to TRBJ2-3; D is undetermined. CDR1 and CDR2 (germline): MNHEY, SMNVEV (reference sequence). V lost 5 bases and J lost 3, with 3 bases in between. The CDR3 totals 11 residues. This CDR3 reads CASSTTDTQYF. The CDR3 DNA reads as TGTGCCAGCAGTACGACAGATACGCAGTATTTT.

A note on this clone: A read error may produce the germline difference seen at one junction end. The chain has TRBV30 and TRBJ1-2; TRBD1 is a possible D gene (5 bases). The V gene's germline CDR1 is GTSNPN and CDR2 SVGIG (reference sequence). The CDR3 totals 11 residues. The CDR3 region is CAWTFLWDFSF. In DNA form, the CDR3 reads TGTGCCTGGACTTTTTTGTGGGACTTTTCCTTC.

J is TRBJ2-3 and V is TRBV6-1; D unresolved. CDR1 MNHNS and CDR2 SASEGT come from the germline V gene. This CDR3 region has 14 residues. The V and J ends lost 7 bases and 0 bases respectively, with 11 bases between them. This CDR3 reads CASTITRSTDTQYF. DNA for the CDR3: TGTGCCAGCACCATAACACGGAGCACAGATACGCAGTATTTT.

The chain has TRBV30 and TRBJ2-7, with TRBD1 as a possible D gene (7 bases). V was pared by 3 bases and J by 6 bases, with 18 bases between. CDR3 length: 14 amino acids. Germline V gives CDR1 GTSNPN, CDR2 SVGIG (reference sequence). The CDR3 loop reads CAWSAGQLLPEQYF. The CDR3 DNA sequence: TGTGCCTGGAGCGCGGGACAGTTACTGCCCGAGCAGTACTTC.

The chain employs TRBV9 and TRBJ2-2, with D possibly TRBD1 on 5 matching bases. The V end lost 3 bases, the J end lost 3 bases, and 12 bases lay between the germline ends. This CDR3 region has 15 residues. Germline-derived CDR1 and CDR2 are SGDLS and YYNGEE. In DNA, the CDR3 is TGTGCCAGCAGCGCAGAGATCAGGGACACCGGGGAGCTGTTTTTT. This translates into CASSAEIRDTGELFF.

The DNA of the CDR3 is TGTGCCAGCAGGCAGGGAACCTATAATTCACCCCTCCACTTT. Its translation: CASRQGTYNSPLHF. The rearrangement joins TRBV6-4 to TRBJ1-6; maybe TRBD1 (5 bases). Trimming removed 6 bases from V and 2 bases from J, with 8 bases in between. Germline values: CDR1 MRHNA, CDR2 SNTAGT. This CDR3 region has 14 residues.

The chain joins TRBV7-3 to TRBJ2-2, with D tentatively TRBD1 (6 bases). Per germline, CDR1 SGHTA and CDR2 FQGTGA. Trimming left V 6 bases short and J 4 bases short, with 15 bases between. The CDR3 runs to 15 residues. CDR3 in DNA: TGTGCCAGCAGTACCCCCGGACAGTTCACCGGGGAGCTGTTTTTT. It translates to CASSTPGQFTGELFF.

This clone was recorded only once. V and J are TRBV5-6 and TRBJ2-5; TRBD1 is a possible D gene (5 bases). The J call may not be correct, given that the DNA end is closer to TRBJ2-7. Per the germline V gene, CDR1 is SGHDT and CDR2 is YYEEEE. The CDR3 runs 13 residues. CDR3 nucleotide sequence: TGTGCCAGCAGCTTGGAAGGGGCCTACGAGCAGTACTTC. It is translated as CASSLEGAYEQYF.

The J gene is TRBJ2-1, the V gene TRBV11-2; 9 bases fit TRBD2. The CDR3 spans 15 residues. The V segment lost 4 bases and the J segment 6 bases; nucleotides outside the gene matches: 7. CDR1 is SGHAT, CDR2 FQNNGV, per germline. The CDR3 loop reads CASSSRKREANEQFF. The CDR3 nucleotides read TGTGCCAGCAGCTCCCGCAAGCGGGAGGCCAATGAGCAGTTCTTC.

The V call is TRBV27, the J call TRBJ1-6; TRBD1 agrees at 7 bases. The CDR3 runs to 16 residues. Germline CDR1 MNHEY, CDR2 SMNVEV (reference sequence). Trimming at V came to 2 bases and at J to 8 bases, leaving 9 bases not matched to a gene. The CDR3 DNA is TGTGCCAGCAGTTTAGGGGGGCCAGGGGGTTATTCACCCCTCCACTTT. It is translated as CASSLGGPGGYSPLHF.

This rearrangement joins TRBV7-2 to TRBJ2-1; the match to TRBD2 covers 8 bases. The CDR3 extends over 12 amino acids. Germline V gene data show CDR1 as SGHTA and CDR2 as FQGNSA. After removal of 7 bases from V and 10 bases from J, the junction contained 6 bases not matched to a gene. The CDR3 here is CASNDAGGEQFF. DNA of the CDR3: TGTGCCAGCAACGACGCGGGAGGAGAGCAGTTCTTC.

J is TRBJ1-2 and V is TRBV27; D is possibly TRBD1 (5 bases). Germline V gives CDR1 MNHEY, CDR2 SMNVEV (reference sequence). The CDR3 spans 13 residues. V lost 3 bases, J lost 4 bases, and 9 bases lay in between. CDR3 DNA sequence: TGTGCCAGCAGTTTTTCGGGGGGCTATGGCTACACCTTC. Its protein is CASSFSGGYGYTF.

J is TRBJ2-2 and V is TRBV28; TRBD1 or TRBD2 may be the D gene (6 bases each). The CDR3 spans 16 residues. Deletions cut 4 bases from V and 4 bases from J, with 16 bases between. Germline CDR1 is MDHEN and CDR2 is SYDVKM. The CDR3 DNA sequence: TGTGCCAGCAGTTCCCGGGGGCAGGTTGGCACCGGGGAGCTGTTTTTT. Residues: CASSSRGQVGTGELFF. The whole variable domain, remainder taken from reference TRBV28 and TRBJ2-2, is DVKVTQSSRYLVKRTGEKVFLECVQDMDHENMFWYRQDPGLGLRLIYFSYDVKMKEKGDIPEGYSVSREKKERFSLILESASTNQTSMYLCASSSRGQVGTGELFFGEGSRLTVL.

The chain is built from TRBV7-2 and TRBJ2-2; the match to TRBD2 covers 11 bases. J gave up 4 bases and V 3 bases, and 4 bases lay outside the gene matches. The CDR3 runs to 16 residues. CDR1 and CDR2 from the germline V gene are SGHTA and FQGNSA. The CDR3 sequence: CASSFTSGSTTGELFF. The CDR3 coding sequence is TGTGCCAGCAGCTTCACTAGCGGGAGTACCACCGGGGAGCTGTTTTTT.

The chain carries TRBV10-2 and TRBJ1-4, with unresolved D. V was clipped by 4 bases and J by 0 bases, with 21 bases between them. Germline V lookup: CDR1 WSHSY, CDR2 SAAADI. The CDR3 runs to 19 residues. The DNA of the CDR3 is TGCGCCAGCAGTGCTCATGGTACAGACACCGGTGCAACTAATGAAAAACTGTTTTTT. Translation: CASSAHGTDTGATNEKLFF.

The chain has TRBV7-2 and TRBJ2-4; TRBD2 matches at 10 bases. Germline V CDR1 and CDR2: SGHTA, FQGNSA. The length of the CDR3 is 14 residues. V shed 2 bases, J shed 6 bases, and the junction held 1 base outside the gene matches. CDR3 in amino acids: CASSLRTSGNIQYF. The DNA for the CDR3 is TGTGCCAGCAGCTTAAGGACTAGCGGAAACATTCAGTACTTC.

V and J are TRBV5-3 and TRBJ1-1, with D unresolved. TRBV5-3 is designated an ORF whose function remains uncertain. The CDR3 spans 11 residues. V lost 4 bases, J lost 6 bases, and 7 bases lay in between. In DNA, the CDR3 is TGTGCCAGAAGCCCAATGGCTGAAGCTTTCTTT. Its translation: CARSPMAEAFF.

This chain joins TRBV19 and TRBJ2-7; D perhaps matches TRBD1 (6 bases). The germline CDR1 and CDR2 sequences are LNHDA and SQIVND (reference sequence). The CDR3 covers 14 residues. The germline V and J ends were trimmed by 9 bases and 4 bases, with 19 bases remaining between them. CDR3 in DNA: TGTGCCAGCAAAAATTCGGGACACCTATACGAGCAGTACTTC. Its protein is CASKNSGHLYEQYF.

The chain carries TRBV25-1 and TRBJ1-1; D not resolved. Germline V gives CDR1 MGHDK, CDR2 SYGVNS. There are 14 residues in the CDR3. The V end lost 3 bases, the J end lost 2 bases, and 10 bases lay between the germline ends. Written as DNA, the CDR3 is TGTGCCAGCAGTGACTACAAGGTAAACACTGAAGCTTTCTTT. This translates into CASSDYKVNTEAFF.

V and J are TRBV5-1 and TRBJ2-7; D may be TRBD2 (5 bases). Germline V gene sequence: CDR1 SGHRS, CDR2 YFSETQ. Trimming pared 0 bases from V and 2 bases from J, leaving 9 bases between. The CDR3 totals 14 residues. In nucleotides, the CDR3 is TGCGCCAGCAGCTTGGTACTAGACCCCTACGAGCAGTACTTC. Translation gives CASSLVLDPYEQYF.